These T cell receptor beta chains were read from a single sample in a study of blood T cell repertoires in COVID-19. The assay was immunoSEQ multiplex PCR, and TCRdb's table has in-frame clones only and misses some. The sample has some 320,000 clones, 90% seen once. The sequenced sample consisted of PBMCs or T cells enriched from blood (not recorded which). All receptors come from a man between 60 and 75 years old who had recovered from COVID-19. CDR3s include the opening cysteine and the closing phenylalanine or tryptophan. Fields, in order: D gene, clone size, V gene, J gene, CDR3 protein, CDR3 DNA. The D gene is left open where the match is weak. For some rows the clone size is stated as once, few or many, or as a class when expanded; others skip it.

>TRBD2|.|TRBV11-2|TRBJ2-1
CASSLGWTSSGRGGEQFF
TGTGCCAGCAGCTTAGGGTGGACTAGCTCCGGCAGGGGTGGTGAGCAGTTCTTC
>.|.|TRBV4-3|TRBJ2-4
CASSQVSDLAKNIQYF
TGCGCCAGCAGCCAAGTTTCAGATTTGGCCAAAAACATTCAGTACTTC
>TRBD1|.|TRBV18|TRBJ1-2
CASSQGQGGNYGYTF
TGTGCCAGCTCACAAGGACAGGGGGGGAACTATGGCTACACCTTC
>TRBD1|.|TRBV10-3|TRBJ1-5
CAISKDRDSNQPQHF
TGTGCCATCAGTAAAGACAGGGATAGCAATCAGCCCCAGCATTTT
>TRBD1|.|TRBV19|TRBJ1-2
CATLQGAHRGYTF
TGTGCCACGCTACAGGGGGCGCATCGAGGCTACACCTTC
>TRBD1|.|TRBV7-9|TRBJ1-6
CASSPGTGVVPPLHF
TGTGCCAGCAGCCCGGGGACAGGGGTCGTTCCACCCCTCCACTTT
>.|.|TRBV27|TRBJ1-6
CASSPSLISPLHF
TGTGCCAGCAGTCCGTCACTGATCTCACCCCTCCACTTT
>.|.|TRBV28|TRBJ1-1
CASSDGGDTEAFF
TGTGCCAGCAGTGACGGGGGGGACACTGAAGCTTTCTTT
>.|.|TRBV23-1|TRBJ1-6
CASRGPTHSPLHF
TGCGCCAGCAGGGGCCCCACCCATTCACCCCTCCACTTT
>.|.|TRBV18|TRBJ1-3
CASSPVSGNTIYF
TGTGCCAGCTCACCTGTCAGTGGAAACACCATATATTTT
>.|.|TRBV9|TRBJ1-1
CASSVEGGYEAFF
TGTGCCAGCAGCGTAGAAGGGGGATATGAAGCTTTCTTT
>TRBD1|.|TRBV7-6|TRBJ2-3
CASTQRPGQVTDTQYF
TGTGCCAGCACCCAACGCCCGGGACAGGTCACAGATACGCAGTATTTT
>.|once|TRBV6-6|TRBJ2-2
CASTAYTGELFF
TGTGCCAGCACCGCGTATACCGGGGAGCTGTTTTTT
>TRBD1|.|TRBV7-2|TRBJ2-1
CASSLDRTGGQEQFF
TGTGCCAGCAGCTTAGATCGGACAGGGGGCCAAGAGCAGTTCTTC
>TRBD2|.|TRBV10-3|TRBJ2-5
CAISESIPGGMETQYF
TGTGCCATCAGTGAGTCGATCCCGGGAGGTATGGAGACCCAGTACTTC
>TRBD1|.|TRBV2|TRBJ1-5
CASRWGQGKSGQPQHF
TGTGCCAGCAGATGGGGACAGGGAAAATCTGGCCAGCCCCAGCATTTT
>.|.|TRBV6-4|TRBJ1-1
CASSEGQGNTEAFF
TGTGCCAGCAGTGAGGGTCAGGGGAACACTGAAGCTTTCTTT
>.|.|TRBV11-1|TRBJ1-2
CASSLQGITNYGYTF
TGTGCCAGCAGCCTACAGGGTATTACCAACTATGGCTACACCTTC
>.|.|TRBV10-3|TRBJ1-2
CAISEGDTYGYTF
TGTGCCATCAGCGAGGGGGACACCTATGGCTACACCTTC
>.|.|TRBV30|TRBJ1-6
CAWSAQGGLGRRNSPLHF
TGTGCCTGGAGTGCTCAGGGTGGATTGGGGCGAAGGAATTCACCCCTCCACTTT
>.|.|TRBV7-8|TRBJ1-2
CASSWGRARGDYGYTF
TGTGCCAGCAGCTGGGGTCGGGCCAGGGGTGACTATGGCTACACCTTC
>TRBD2|.|TRBV5-1|TRBJ2-5
CASSLIGLAEQETQYF
TGCGCCAGCAGCTTGATAGGACTAGCAGAACAAGAGACCCAGTACTTC
>TRBD2|.|TRBV9|TRBJ2-5
CASSVEASGGRGTQYF
TGTGCCAGCAGCGTAGAGGCTAGCGGGGGCAGGGGAACCCAGTACTTC
>.|.|TRBV11-1|TRBJ2-4
CASSPGAWGSVNIQYF
TGTGCCAGCAGCCCGGGCGCATGGGGCAGCGTAAACATTCAGTACTTC
>TRBD2|.|TRBV5-1|TRBJ2-5
CASRRTSGVQETQYF
TGCGCCAGCAGGAGGACTAGCGGGGTCCAAGAGACCCAGTACTTC
>.|.|TRBV10-1|TRBJ2-1
CASSVVPGSEQFF
TGCGCCAGCAGTGTTGTACCGGGTTCGGAGCAGTTCTTC